These T cell receptor beta chains were read from a single sample in a study of cytomegalovirus exposure and HLA in healthy donors. Profiling relied on immunoSEQ multiplex PCR, and the TCRdb table lists in-frame clones only, not all of them. The sample lists some 330,000 clones, just over 85% occurring once. The sequencing input was PBMCs. Receptor source: a young woman in good health and CMV-seronegative. Each CDR3 is given with its conserved first and last residue. D genes are given only for firm matches. A clone size is listed for some rows: how often the clone was seen (once, few, many), or a class if it is expanded.

d_gene	v_gene	j_gene	abundance	CDR3aa	CDR3nt
.	TRBV6-5	TRBJ2-7	.	CASSYEAEGSSYEQYF	TGTGCCAGCAGTTACGAGGCGGAGGGCAGCTCCTACGAGCAGTACTTC
TRBD2	TRBV4-1	TRBJ2-7	.	CASSQDITSGRGYEQYF	TGCGCCAGCAGCCAAGATATCACTAGCGGGAGAGGCTACGAGCAGTACTTC
TRBD1	TRBV4-1	TRBJ1-5	.	CASSLEGQGSNQPQHF	TGCGCCAGCAGCTTGGAGGGACAGGGTAGCAATCAGCCCCAGCATTTT
.	TRBV5-6	TRBJ1-1	.	CASSLQGTTEAFF	TGTGCCAGCAGCTTGCAGGGGACCACTGAAGCTTTCTTT
.	TRBV7-6	TRBJ1-1	once	CASSLGQTTEAFF	TGTGCCAGCAGCCTGGGGCAGACCACTGAAGCTTTCTTT
TRBD1	TRBV25-1	TRBJ2-7	.	CASSMTGVTYEQYF	TGTGCCAGCAGCATGACAGGGGTGACCTACGAGCAGTACTTC
.	TRBV19	TRBJ2-7	.	CASSIGPQGTYEQYF	TGTGCCAGTAGTATAGGCCCACAGGGCACCTACGAGCAGTACTTC
.	TRBV4-3	TRBJ2-2	once	CASSQDRAGSVTGELFF	TGCGCCAGCAGCCAAGATCGAGCAGGTAGTGTCACCGGGGAGCTGTTTTTT
.	TRBV4-1	TRBJ1-1	.	CASSQDPGFNTEAFF	TGCGCCAGCAGCCAAGACCCGGGGTTTAACACTGAAGCTTTCTTT
TRBD2	TRBV27	TRBJ2-3	.	CASRQLAGGRTDTQYF	TGTGCCAGCAGGCAATTAGCGGGAGGGCGTACAGATACGCAGTATTTT
.	TRBV29-1	TRBJ2-1	few	CSVKFTYNEQFF	TGCAGCGTTAAATTTACCTACAATGAGCAGTTCTTC
TRBD1	TRBV28	TRBJ2-7	.	CASRQQGGSSYEQYF	TGTGCCAGCCGCCAACAGGGGGGAAGCTCCTACGAGCAGTACTTC
.	TRBV11-2	TRBJ1-1	.	CASSLAPGTEAFF	TGTGCCAGCAGCTTAGCTCCGGGTACTGAAGCTTTCTTT
.	TRBV27	TRBJ2-1	.	CASSLGLASYNEQFF	TGTGCCAGCAGCCTAGGACTGGCTTCCTACAATGAGCAGTTCTTC
.	TRBV28	TRBJ2-2	.	CASSFWQDTGELFF	TGTGCCAGCAGTTTCTGGCAGGACACCGGGGAGCTGTTTTTT
.	TRBV7-8	TRBJ1-5	.	CASSLVAGPLNQPQHF	TGTGCCAGCAGCTTAGTCGCGGGGCCACTCAATCAGCCCCAGCATTTT
TRBD1	TRBV2	TRBJ2-1	.	CASSGTGREQFF	TGTGCCAGCAGTGGGACAGGGCGTGAGCAGTTCTTC
.	TRBV19	TRBJ1-5	once	CASAPVQFFGNQPQHF	TGTGCCAGTGCACCGGTTCAGTTTTTCGGGAATCAGCCCCAGCATTTT
.	TRBV4-3	TRBJ1-1	.	CASSQDEGVNTEAFF	TGCGCCAGCAGCCAAGATGAGGGAGTGAACACTGAAGCTTTCTTT
.	TRBV19	TRBJ2-7	.	CASGGAGGGRSYEQYF	TGTGCCAGTGGGGGTGCTGGGGGAGGTAGGTCCTACGAGCAGTACTTC
.	TRBV28	TRBJ2-5	once	CASSLDSRDAETQYF	TGTGCCAGCAGTTTAGACAGCAGGGATGCAGAGACCCAGTACTTC
TRBD1	TRBV14	TRBJ2-5	.	CASSQGDREETQYF	TGTGCCAGCAGCCAAGGGGACAGGGAGGAGACCCAGTACTTC
TRBD1	TRBV28	TRBJ2-7	.	CASSYTRDRGIHEQYF	TGTGCCAGCAGCTACACACGGGACAGGGGGATCCACGAGCAGTACTTC
.	TRBV28	TRBJ1-5	.	CASSLVSLQPQHF	TGTGCCAGCAGTTTAGTGAGTCTACAGCCCCAGCATTTT
.	TRBV5-1	TRBJ1-2	.	CASSLDGYSSLGYTF	TGCGCCAGCAGCCTAGACGGTTACTCGAGTCTAGGCTACACCTTC
.	TRBV9	TRBJ2-1	.	CASQGGALEQFF	TGTGCCTCACAGGGTGGGGCCCTTGAGCAGTTCTTC
TRBD2	TRBV7-9	TRBJ2-1	.	CASSVESLAGVGQFF	TGTGCCAGCAGCGTCGAGTCTCTAGCGGGAGTAGGGCAGTTCTTC
TRBD2	TRBV6-4	TRBJ2-1	.	CASSDGELAGYNEQFF	TGTGCCAGCAGTGACGGAGAACTAGCGGGATACAATGAGCAGTTCTTC
.	TRBV30	TRBJ1-5	.	CAWVRRGVNQPQHF	TGTGCCTGGGTAAGAAGGGGTGTTAATCAGCCCCAGCATTTT
TRBD2	TRBV19	TRBJ2-3	.	CASSITSGPTDTQYF	TGTGCCAGTAGTATAACTAGCGGTCCCACAGATACGCAGTATTTT
TRBD1	TRBV7-2	TRBJ2-4	.	CASSPRTGSMLAKNIQYF	TGTGCCAGCAGCCCTCGGACAGGGAGTATGTTGGCCAAAAACATTCAGTACTTC
TRBD2	TRBV5-1	TRBJ2-7	once	CASSLADSGLAGLHEQYF	TGCGCCAGCAGCTTGGCGGACTCGGGACTAGCGGGACTCCACGAGCAGTACTTC
TRBD1	TRBV7-9	TRBJ2-5	few	CASDDRAAETQYF	TGTGCCAGCGACGACAGGGCGGCAGAGACCCAGTACTTC
.	TRBV9	TRBJ2-7	.	CASSVGSSAEEQYF	TGTGCCAGCAGCGTAGGGAGTTCGGCTGAAGAGCAGTACTTC
.	TRBV28	TRBJ1-5	.	CASGRGGVGNQPQHF	TGTGCCAGCGGGCGAGGGGGGGTTGGCAATCAGCCCCAGCATTTT
TRBD1	TRBV27	TRBJ1-1	.	CASSSETGSFTEAFF	TGTGCCAGCAGTTCAGAGACAGGGTCCTTCACTGAAGCTTTCTTT
TRBD1	TRBV18	TRBJ1-2	once	CASSTGQAYGYTF	TGTGCCAGCTCAACGGGACAGGCTTATGGCTACACCTTC
.	TRBV27	TRBJ1-1	.	CASTPGGRTNTEAFF	TGTGCCAGCACCCCGGGGGGTCGGACGAACACTGAAGCTTTCTTT
TRBD2	TRBV4-3	TRBJ2-7	.	CASSQYGTSGGGHYEQYF	TGCGCCAGCAGCCAATACGGGACTAGCGGGGGAGGCCACTACGAGCAGTACTTC
TRBD2	TRBV5-5	TRBJ2-7	.	CASSPLAAYEQYF	TGTGCCAGCAGCCCTCTAGCGGCCTACGAGCAGTACTTC
TRBD1	TRBV2	TRBJ2-7	.	CASSSDRDLAYEQYF	TGTGCCAGCAGCTCCGACAGGGATCTAGCCTACGAGCAGTACTTC
.	TRBV2	TRBJ2-1	.	CASSETWSERPEEQFF	TGTGCCAGCAGTGAAACTTGGTCGGAGCGCCCGGAGGAGCAGTTCTTC
TRBD2	TRBV28	TRBJ2-7	.	CASSPPEGGPGEQYF	TGTGCCAGCAGCCCCCCCGAGGGAGGGCCAGGAGAGCAGTACTTC
TRBD2	TRBV14	TRBJ2-1	.	CASSHLAGVSYNEQFF	TGTGCCAGCAGCCACCTAGCGGGCGTTTCCTACAATGAGCAGTTCTTC
.	TRBV18	TRBJ1-4	.	CASSPPNDGEEKLFF	TGTGCCAGCTCACCACCTAACGACGGGGAGGAAAAACTGTTTTTT
TRBD2	TRBV7-2	TRBJ2-1	.	CASSKGGTSNVDNEQFF	TGTGCCAGCAGCAAAGGGGGGACTAGTAATGTGGACAATGAGCAGTTCTTC
TRBD2	TRBV13	TRBJ2-3	.	CASSAELAGGPKDTQYF	TGTGCCAGCAGCGCGGAACTAGCGGGAGGGCCAAAAGATACGCAGTATTTT
.	TRBV2	TRBJ2-1	once	CASIWLGGINEQFF	TGTGCCAGCATTTGGCTAGGGGGAATAAATGAGCAGTTCTTC
TRBD1	TRBV27	TRBJ1-1	once	CASSSNDRANTEAFF	TGTGCCAGCAGTTCGAATGACAGGGCGAACACTGAAGCTTTCTTT
TRBD1	TRBV7-6	TRBJ1-3	.	CASSPATGGSGNTIYF	TGTGCCAGCAGCCCCGCGACAGGGGGCTCTGGAAACACCATATATTTT
.	TRBV7-8	TRBJ2-4	.	CASSPFLLAAKNIQYF	TGTGCCAGCAGCCCGTTTTTGCTAGCTGCCAAAAACATTCAGTACTTC
.	TRBV28	TRBJ1-1	.	CASRNSPTGTEAFF	TGTGCCAGCAGAAATTCGCCTACGGGGACTGAAGCTTTCTTT
.	TRBV6-5	TRBJ2-5	.	CASSYSMGLRTQYF	TGTGCCAGCAGTTACTCGATGGGACTTCGGACCCAGTACTTC
TRBD1	TRBV4-2	TRBJ2-2	.	CASSQDVAGGVGTGELFF	TGTGCCAGCAGCCAAGATGTGGCAGGGGGCGTAGGCACCGGGGAGCTGTTTTTT
.	TRBV7-2	TRBJ2-2	.	CASSLVAQNTGELFF	TGTGCCAGCAGCTTAGTTGCGCAGAACACCGGGGAGCTGTTTTTT
TRBD2	TRBV2	TRBJ2-7	.	CASSLAGGRYEQYF	TGTGCCAGCAGCTTAGCGGGAGGGCGGTACGAGCAGTACTTC
TRBD2	TRBV7-2	TRBJ2-7	.	CASSLALAGGPYEQYF	TGTGCCAGCAGCTTAGCACTAGCGGGAGGGCCGTACGAGCAGTACTTC
.	TRBV4-3	TRBJ2-7	.	CASSQDPRNYEQYF	TGCGCCAGCAGCCAAGATCCCAGAAACTACGAGCAGTACTTC
.	TRBV28	TRBJ2-3	once	CASSSTDHTDTQYF	TGTGCCAGCAGTTCGACAGACCACACAGATACGCAGTATTTT